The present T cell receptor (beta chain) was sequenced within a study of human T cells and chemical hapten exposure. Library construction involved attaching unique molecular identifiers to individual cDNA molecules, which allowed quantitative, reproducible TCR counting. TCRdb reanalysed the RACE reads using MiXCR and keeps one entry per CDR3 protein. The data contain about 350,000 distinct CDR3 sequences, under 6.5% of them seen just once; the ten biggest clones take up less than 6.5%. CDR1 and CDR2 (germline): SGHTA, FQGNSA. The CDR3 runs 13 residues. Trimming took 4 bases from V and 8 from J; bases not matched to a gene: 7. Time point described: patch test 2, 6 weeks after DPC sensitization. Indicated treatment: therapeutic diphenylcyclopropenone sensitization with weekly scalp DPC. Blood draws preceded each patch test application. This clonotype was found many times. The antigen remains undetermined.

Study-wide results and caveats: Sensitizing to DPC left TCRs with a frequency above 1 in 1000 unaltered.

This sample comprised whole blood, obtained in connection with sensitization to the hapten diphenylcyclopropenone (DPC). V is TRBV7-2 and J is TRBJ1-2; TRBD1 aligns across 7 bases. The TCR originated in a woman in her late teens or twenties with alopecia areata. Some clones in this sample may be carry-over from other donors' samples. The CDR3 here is CASSSDRVKGYTF. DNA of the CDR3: TGTGCCAGCAGCTCAGACAGGGTGAAAGGCTACACCTTC.